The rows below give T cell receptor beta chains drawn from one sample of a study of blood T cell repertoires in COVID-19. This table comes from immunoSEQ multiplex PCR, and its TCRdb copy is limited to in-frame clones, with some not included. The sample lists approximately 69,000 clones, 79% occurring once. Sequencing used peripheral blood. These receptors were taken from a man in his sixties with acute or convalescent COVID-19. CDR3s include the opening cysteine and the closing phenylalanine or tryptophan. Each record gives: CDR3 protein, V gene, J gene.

CDR3 protein: CASSYGDMNTEAFF
V gene: TRBV6-5
J gene: TRBJ1-1

CDR3 protein: CASSVAPSANTEAFF
V gene: TRBV9
J gene: TRBJ1-1

CDR3 protein: CASSTGTGGRETQYF
V gene: TRBV5-1
J gene: TRBJ2-5

CDR3 protein: CAWSGGTSGAPENIQYF
V gene: TRBV30
J gene: TRBJ2-4

CDR3 protein: CASSQENSYEQYF
V gene: TRBV4-3
J gene: TRBJ2-7

CDR3 protein: CASSLGQGWNTEAFF
V gene: TRBV5-8
J gene: TRBJ1-1

CDR3 protein: CAWSGQGAHSPLHF
V gene: TRBV30
J gene: TRBJ1-6

CDR3 protein: CASSTGTGGQPQHF
V gene: TRBV19
J gene: TRBJ1-5

CDR3 protein: CAISDLRENYGYTF
V gene: TRBV10-3
J gene: TRBJ1-2

CDR3 protein: CASSQDTPGTESWPGNEQFF
V gene: TRBV4-3
J gene: TRBJ2-1

CDR3 protein: CASSPGRTTQYF
V gene: TRBV7-8
J gene: TRBJ2-3

CDR3 protein: CASSPGQGLNTEAFF
V gene: TRBV5-1
J gene: TRBJ1-1

CDR3 protein: CASSLALAGSYNEQFF
V gene: TRBV7-9
J gene: TRBJ2-1

CDR3 protein: CASSLSGLGETQYF
V gene: TRBV7-7
J gene: TRBJ2-5

CDR3 protein: CASSWGDPQIYGYTF
V gene: TRBV5-6
J gene: TRBJ1-2

CDR3 protein: CASSTRDRISYEQYF
V gene: TRBV6-2/TRBV6-3
J gene: TRBJ2-7

CDR3 protein: CASSLTGLGNQPQHF
V gene: TRBV11-2
J gene: TRBJ1-5

CDR3 protein: CAGLKQVPFRYTF
V gene: TRBV19
J gene: TRBJ1-2

CDR3 protein: CSVVEQSNQPQHF
V gene: TRBV29-1
J gene: TRBJ1-5

CDR3 protein: CAWRIWDSGYTF
V gene: TRBV30
J gene: TRBJ1-2

CDR3 protein: CASSPSQLAGGRDTQYF
V gene: TRBV3-1/TRBV3-2
J gene: TRBJ2-3

CDR3 protein: CASSPQANYGYTF
V gene: TRBV7-2
J gene: TRBJ1-2

CDR3 protein: CASRPPRGGTGEQYF
V gene: TRBV6-5
J gene: TRBJ2-7

CDR3 protein: CSASYRLAGAYNEQFF
V gene: TRBV20-1
J gene: TRBJ2-1

CDR3 protein: CAWSVNRDQPQHF
V gene: TRBV30
J gene: TRBJ1-5

CDR3 protein: CASSSGHPLSGANVLTF
V gene: TRBV5-1
J gene: TRBJ2-6

CDR3 protein: CASSLGGTGGGYEQYF
V gene: TRBV5-1
J gene: TRBJ2-7

CDR3 protein: CASSDMGFVWDRGYNEQFF
V gene: TRBV6-4
J gene: TRBJ2-1

CDR3 protein: CASSGTGTGEQPQHF
V gene: TRBV9
J gene: TRBJ1-5

CDR3 protein: CASSLVAGGTNEQFF
V gene: TRBV7-9
J gene: TRBJ2-1

CDR3 protein: CAIRGEEDTEAFF
V gene: TRBV7-9
J gene: TRBJ1-1

CDR3 protein: CASSHRDIGYTF
V gene: TRBV4-3
J gene: TRBJ1-2

CDR3 protein: CASSQRNTEAFF
V gene: TRBV6-5
J gene: TRBJ1-1

CDR3 protein: CASSQEAHNQPQHF
V gene: TRBV4-3
J gene: TRBJ1-5

CDR3 protein: CASSQGWPGQGKDNEQFF
V gene: TRBV14
J gene: TRBJ2-1

CDR3 protein: CASSLLAGGPNEQFF
V gene: TRBV5-6
J gene: TRBJ2-1

CDR3 protein: CASSNSFSTAGLIGNQPQHF
V gene: TRBV19
J gene: TRBJ1-5

CDR3 protein: CASRAGGTGANVLTF
V gene: TRBV6-5
J gene: TRBJ2-6

CDR3 protein: CASSQDLRASLAKNIQYF
V gene: TRBV3-1/TRBV3-2
J gene: TRBJ2-4

CDR3 protein: CASSIDRGSEQYF
V gene: TRBV19
J gene: TRBJ2-7

CDR3 protein: CASSQDSGSYNEQFF
V gene: TRBV3-1/TRBV3-2
J gene: TRBJ2-1

CDR3 protein: CASSSDRGTEAFF
V gene: TRBV19
J gene: TRBJ1-1

CDR3 protein: CASSPRTEAFF
V gene: TRBV2
J gene: TRBJ1-1

CDR3 protein: CASSTQRGGTDTQYF
V gene: TRBV19
J gene: TRBJ2-3

CDR3 protein: CASSPTPTVAYGELFF
V gene: TRBV9
J gene: TRBJ2-2